The 20 T cell receptor beta chains below come from one sample, sequenced in a study of blood T cell repertoires in COVID-19. Sequencing was performed with immunoSEQ multiplex PCR; in TCRdb, only in-frame clones are kept and a portion is missing. The repertoire holds 65,000 to 90,000 clones, with roughly four fifths as singletons. Specimen: peripheral blood. The receptors stem from a man in his 60s with acute or convalescent COVID-19.

The V gene is TRBV28, the J gene TRBJ1-2; 9 nucleotides align to TRBD1. This CDR3 has 12 amino acids. From germline, CDR1 is MDHEN and CDR2 SYDVKM. J lost 8 bases, V lost 4 bases, and 2 bases had no gene match. The CDR3 protein is CASSSTGGGYTF. The CDR3 region has the DNA TGTGCCAGCAGTTCCACAGGGGGCGGCTACACCTTC.

Here the CDR3 DNA reads TGTGCCAGCAGCACTGGACACGTTCAGTACTTC. This gives the protein CASSTGHVQYF. The rearrangement uses TRBV5-6 and TRBJ2-4, with D tentatively TRBD1 (5 bases). CDR3 length equals 11 residues. V lost 4 bases, J lost 11 bases, and 10 bases lay in between. CDR1 and CDR2 from the germline V gene are SGHDT and YYEEEE. Complete variable domain (other parts from reference TRBV5-6 and TRBJ2-4): DAGVTQSPTHLIKTRGQQVTLRCSPKSGHDTVSWYQQALGQGPQFIFQYYEEEERQRGNFPDRFSGHQFPNYSSELNVNALLLGDSALYLCASSTGHVQYFGAGTRLSVL.

The J gene is TRBJ2-1, the V gene TRBV7-2; 9 nucleotides line up with TRBD2. The CDR3 is 15 residues long. The trim removed 2 bases at V and 7 bases at J, leaving 6 bases unmatched. CDR1 and CDR2 from the germline V gene are SGHTA and FQGNSA. The CDR3 loop is CASSLMRGGANEQFF. CDR3 sequence (DNA): TGTGCCAGCAGCTTAATGCGCGGGGGGGCTAATGAGCAGTTCTTC.

The V gene is TRBV18, the J gene TRBJ1-4; D unclear. There are 15 residues in the CDR3. CDR1 and CDR2 (germline): KGHSH, LQKENI. V was clipped by 4 bases and J by 4 bases, with 13 bases between them. The CDR3 here is CASSLSGGVNEKLFF. The CDR3 DNA reads TGTGCCAGCTCACTCTCCGGAGGCGTTAATGAAAAACTGTTTTTT.

The rearrangement links TRBV4-2 to TRBJ1-3, with D possibly matching TRBD1 (6 bases). Trimming left V 0 bases short and J 4 bases short, with 16 bases between. The germline gives CDR1 LGHNA, CDR2 YNFKEQ. The CDR3 extends over 17 amino acids. CDR3 coding DNA: TGTGCCAGCAGCCAAGATCGGCCGGGGGGCTCAGGAAACACCATATATTTT. It yields the protein CASSQDRPGGSGNTIYF.

This chain connects TRBV3-1 (or the pseudogene TRBV3-2) to TRBJ1-4; tentative D call: TRBD1 (6 bases). V was cut by 3 bases and J by 5 bases, with 16 bases left in between. CDR3 length equals 16 residues. The V gene's germline CDR1 is LGHDT and CDR2 YNNKEL (reference sequence). The CDR3 DNA reads as TGTGCCAGCAGCCACTTCGCCCACAGGGTAAATGAAAAACTGTTTTTT. Translated, it gives CASSHFAHRVNEKLFF.

This sequence joins TRBV10-3 and TRBJ2-3; a possible D gene is TRBD2 (6 bases). The length of the CDR3 is 13 residues. Trimming left V 11 bases short and J 4 bases short, with 16 bases between. Germline V gene sequence: CDR1 ENHRY, CDR2 SYGVKD. The DNA of the CDR3 is TGTGCCGGAAAGACCTCTAGCGCAGATACGCAGTATTTT. This sequence encodes CAGKTSSADTQYF.

In this sample, this clone turned up once. This chain links TRBV6-2 or TRBV6-3 with TRBJ1-1; the D is unclear. Germline V gene data show CDR1 as MNHEY and CDR2 as SVGEGT. The ends were cut back, 1 base at V and 1 base at J, with 7 bases in the middle. This CDR3 has 14 residues. This CDR3 reads CASSYLRGNTEAFF. Here the CDR3 DNA reads TGTGCCAGCAGTTACTTACGGGGGAACACTGAAGCTTTCTTT.

V usage is TRBV7-2 and J usage is TRBJ2-3; TRBD2 agrees at 8 bases. The germline V gene encodes CDR1 SGHTA and CDR2 FQGNSA. V was clipped by 2 bases and J by 6 bases; unmatched bases: 10. The CDR3 extends over 16 amino acids. The CDR3 DNA follows: TGTGCCAGCAGCTTAAGTAGCGGGGTGGGCAGTGATACGCAGTATTTT. Its protein product is CASSLSSGVGSDTQYF.

CDR3 sequence: CASSLSRTGKTEAFF. CDR3 coding DNA: TGTGCCAGCAGCTTATCTCGGACGGGGAAGACTGAAGCTTTCTTT. This chain links TRBV7-8 with TRBJ1-1; D is undetermined. CDR3 length: 15 residues. Between the trimmed V and J ends, which lost 2 bases and 5 bases, there was a span of 15 bases. Germline CDR1 reads SGHVS; CDR2 reads FQNEAQ.

The chain is built from TRBV7-8 and TRBJ1-1, with D uncertain. Germline V gene lookup returns CDR1 SGHVS and CDR2 FQNEAQ. The CDR3 is 13 residues long. V lost 3 bases and J 0 bases, leaving 5 bases between the germline ends. This chain's CDR3 is CASSFALNTEAFF. For the CDR3, the DNA is TGTGCCAGCAGCTTCGCGTTGAACACTGAAGCTTTCTTT.

This chain joins TRBV10-3 and TRBJ2-7; 11 positions agree with TRBD1. The length of the CDR3 is 14 residues. V was pared by 10 bases and J by 2 bases, with 7 bases of the junction left unmatched. Germline CDR1 and CDR2: ENHRY and SYGVKD. The CDR3 nucleotides read TGTGCCACCCGGGGGGACAGGGGGGCCTACGAGCAGTACTTC. It yields the protein CATRGDRGAYEQYF.

This chain joins TRBV2 and TRBJ2-1; D uncertain. The germline V gene encodes CDR1 SNHLY and CDR2 FYNNEI. The CDR3 has 11 amino acids. V gave up 2 bases and J gave up 12 bases, with 8 bases separating them. The CDR3 nucleotides are TGTGCCAGCAGTGAAACCTACGGGCAGTTCTTC. This encodes CASSETYGQFF.

The chain employs TRBV4-1 and TRBJ1-5; possible D gene TRBD1, 5 bases. From germline, CDR1 is MGHRA and CDR2 YSYEKL. Trimming stripped 4 bases from V and 0 bases from J, with 16 bases between. This CDR3 has 17 residues. CDR3 sequence reads: CASSPTSTVHSNQPQHF. DNA of the CDR3: TGCGCCAGCAGCCCCACCTCGACAGTTCATAGCAATCAGCCCCAGCATTTT.

The chain carries TRBV19 and TRBJ1-5; D unresolved. The CDR3 sequence is 17 residues long. In germline, CDR1 is LNHDA, CDR2 SQIVND (reference sequence). Trimming cost V 5 bases and J 0 bases, with 17 bases left between them. CDR3: CASSVILARDSNQPQHF. CDR3 sequence (DNA): TGTGCCAGTAGTGTGATCCTTGCCCGGGATAGCAATCAGCCCCAGCATTTT. Full variable domain (remainder filled in from reference TRBV19 and TRBJ1-5): DGGITQSPKYLFRKEGQNVTLSCEQNLNHDAMYWYRQDPGQGLRLIYYSQIVNDFQKGDIAEGYSVSREKKESFPLTVTSAQKNPTAFYLCASSVILARDSNQPQHFGDGTRLSIL.

The chain has TRBV9 and TRBJ2-3; TRBD2 is a possible D gene (6 bases). Trimming removed 4 bases at V and 11 bases at J, with 14 bases between. The germline CDR1 and CDR2 sequences are SGDLS and YYNGEE. The CDR3 consists of 12 residues. The CDR3 DNA follows: TGTGCCAGCAGCCCATATGGGACTTGGCAGTATTTT. This encodes CASSPYGTWQYF.

This clone was recorded only once. This chain connects TRBV27 to TRBJ1-2, with 7 bases that match TRBD1. CDR3 length equals 15 residues. The ends lost 2 bases at V and 2 bases at J; junction bases unmatched: 5. CDR1 MNHEY and CDR2 SMNVEV come from the germline V gene (reference sequence). The CDR3 region has the DNA TGTGCCAGCAGTTTAAGGCAGGGGGTGAACTATGGCTACACCTTC. It translates to CASSLRQGVNYGYTF.

The gene calls are TRBV3-1 (or the pseudogene TRBV3-2) and TRBJ2-1; D perhaps matches TRBD2 (6 bases). Germline lookup yields CDR1 LGHDT and CDR2 YNNKEL (reference sequence). The CDR3 spans 15 residues. Trimming cost V 5 bases and J 0 bases, with 11 bases left between them. CDR3 DNA: TGTGCCAGCAGCTCTCGGGGGAGCTCCTACAATGAGCAGTTCTTC. Translating gives CASSSRGSSYNEQFF.

The chain has TRBV4-1 and TRBJ1-2, with unresolved D. Germline values: CDR1 MGHRA, CDR2 YSYEKL. V was cut by 1 base and J by 2 bases, with 8 bases left in between. The CDR3 loop spans 14 amino acids. DNA of the CDR3: TGCGCCAGCAGCCAAGCAAACGGGAACTATGGCTACACCTTC. Amino acids: CASSQANGNYGYTF.

This chain connects TRBV28 to TRBJ2-5, with 10 bases lining up with TRBD1. Germline V gives CDR1 MDHEN, CDR2 SYDVKM. With 5 bases clipped from V and 5 bases from J, the junction kept 5 bases outside the gene matches. The CDR3 is made up of 14 amino acids. Written as DNA, the CDR3 is TGTGCCAGCAGTGGACAGGGGGTGGAGGAGACCCAGTACTTC. It codes for CASSGQGVEETQYF. Supplemented by reference TRBV28 and TRBJ2-5, the full variable domain reads DVKVTQSSRYLVKRTGEKVFLECVQDMDHENMFWYRQDPGLGLRLIYFSYDVKMKEKGDIPEGYSVSREKKERFSLILESASTNQTSMYLCASSGQGVEETQYFGPGTRLLVL.